Following are 21 T cell receptor beta chains from one sample sequenced in a study of T cells expressing NK-cell markers. With the 5' RACE reads reprocessed, TCRdb shows one record per CDR3 protein and no DNA. The repertoire table contains 350,000 to 500,000 distinct CDR3 sequences. The sample comprised blood T cells: a sorted CD56 or NKG2C T cell subset, CD4+ or CD8+ T cells, or bulk PBMC T cells (not recorded which). Receptors were obtained from a woman aged 18-70 years in good health.

The CDR3 loop reads CASNRDGNNEQFF. This chain connects TRBV5-1 to TRBJ2-1; the D gene TCRdb calls, TRBD1, cannot be checked with no DNA. In germline, CDR1 is SGHRS, CDR2 YFSETQ. This CDR3 is 13 amino acids long.

The J gene is TRBJ2-7, the V gene TRBV5-1; checking the TCRdb D call of TRBD1 is not possible without DNA. Germline loops: CDR1 SGHRS, CDR2 YFSETQ. The CDR3 has 15 amino acids. This CDR3 is CASSLDSGQVYEQYF. The full variable domain, in which reference TRBV5-1 and TRBJ2-7 provide the parts outside the CDR3, is KAGVTQTPRYLIKTRGQQVTLSCSPISGHRSVSWYQQTPGQGLQFLFEYFSETQRNKGNFPGRFSGRQFSNSRSEMNVSTLELGDSALYLCASSLDSGQVYEQYFGPGTRLTVT.

V is TRBV7-9 and J is TRBJ2-1; TCRdb lists TRBD1, though no DNA is available to test this call. Germline lookup yields CDR1 SEHNR and CDR2 FQNEAQ (reference sequence). CDR3 length equals 13 residues. The chain's CDR3 is CASSRAGVNEQFF.

The chain joins TRBV4-1 to TRBJ1-2; TCRdb names TRBD1, which stays unverified in the absence of DNA. The CDR3 has 14 residues. CDR1 is MGHRA, CDR2 YSYEKL, per germline. This CDR3 reads CASLGGGAGNGYTF.

The V call is TRBV5-6, the J call TRBJ2-3; lacking DNA, the TRBD2 call made by TCRdb goes unchecked. Looked up from germline, CDR1 is SGHDT and CDR2 is YYEEEE. CDR3 length: 17 residues. The CDR3 region is CASSLLTSGTSTDTQYF.

The V gene is TRBV19, the J gene TRBJ1-5. Per the germline V gene, CDR1 is LNHDA and CDR2 is SQIVND (reference sequence). This CDR3 spans 14 amino acids. The CDR3 is CASSISQNNQPQHF. Combining the CDR3 with reference TRBV19 and TRBJ1-5 gives the whole variable domain DGGITQSPKYLFRKEGQNVTLSCEQNLNHDAMYWYRQDPGQGLRLIYYSQIVNDFQKGDIAEGYSVSREKKESFPLTVTSAQKNPTAFYLCASSISQNNQPQHFGDGTRLSIL.

V gene TRBV14 combines with J gene TRBJ1-4; the D call of TRBD1 rests on TCRdb alone, since no DNA is present to check it. Germline-derived CDR1 and CDR2 are SGHDN and FVKESK. This CDR3 comprises 16 residues. CDR3 in amino acids: CASSQRTGVINEKLFF. Drawing the rest from reference TRBV14 and TRBJ1-4, the complete variable domain is EAGVTQFPSHSVIEKGQTVTLRCDPISGHDNLYWYRRVMGKEIKFLLHFVKESKQDESGMPNNRFLAERTGGTYSTLKVQPAELEDSGVYFCASSQRTGVINEKLFFGSGTQLSVL.

This chain connects TRBV20-1 to TRBJ2-1; the D call from TCRdb, TRBD1, cannot be confirmed without DNA. From germline, CDR1 is DFQATT and CDR2 SNEGSKA (reference sequence). There are 12 residues in the CDR3. CDR3 in amino acids: CSARPWGDEQFF.

The V gene is TRBV20-1, the J gene TRBJ2-5; as DNA is missing, the TRBD2 call by TCRdb cannot be tested. Looked up from germline, CDR1 is DFQATT and CDR2 is SNEGSKA (reference sequence). The CDR3 runs to 15 residues. CDR3 amino acids: CSARVGGSTQETQYF.

The chain uses TRBV29-1 and TRBJ1-2. This CDR3 has 14 residues. The V gene's germline CDR1 is SQVTM and CDR2 ANQGSEA. CDR3 sequence: CSVTGTSEGYGYTF.

This chain uses TRBV11-2 with TRBJ1-1; with no DNA, the TCRdb D assignment of TRBD1 cannot be verified. The CDR3 runs to 17 residues. Germline assignment: CDR1 SGHAT and CDR2 FQNNGV. CDR3 protein: CASSLETGGPRGTEAFF. The variable domain in full, completed from reference TRBV11-2 and TRBJ1-1, reads EAGVAQSPRYKIIEKRQSVAFWCNPISGHATLYWYQQILGQGPKLLIQFQNNGVVDDSQLPKDRFSAERLKGVDSTLKIQPAKLEDSAVYLCASSLETGGPRGTEAFFGQGTRLTVV.

The chain's CDR3 is CSVGTRSWDTQYF. The rearrangement joins TRBV29-1 to TRBJ2-3; absent DNA, TCRdb's TRBD2 call cannot be checked. Looked up from germline, CDR1 is SQVTM and CDR2 is ANQGSEA. This CDR3 is built from 13 residues.

The gene calls are TRBV19 and TRBJ2-7; the D call of TRBD1 rests on TCRdb alone, since no DNA is present to check it. This CDR3 has 14 amino acids. In germline, CDR1 is LNHDA, CDR2 SQIVND (reference sequence). The CDR3 loop reads CASSIAAGTYEQYF.

The rearrangement joins TRBV4-3 to TRBJ2-5. Germline V CDR1 and CDR2: LGHNA, YSLEER. The CDR3 has 15 amino acids. The CDR3 is CASSQADQSQETQYF.

The chain carries TRBV7-9 and TRBJ1-5. The germline V gene encodes CDR1 SEHNR and CDR2 FQNEAQ (reference sequence). This CDR3 has 12 amino acids. This CDR3 reads CASSAMHQPQHF.

The chain combines TRBV7-9 with TRBJ2-3. The CDR3 sequence is 12 residues long. Germline CDR1 SEHNR, CDR2 FQNEAQ (reference sequence). The CDR3 here is CASAYGTDTQYF.

The chain combines TRBV7-2 with TRBJ2-7; TCRdb's D gene call, TRBD1, goes unchecked for lack of DNA. The germline CDR1 and CDR2 sequences are SGHTA and FQGNSA. This CDR3 is 14 amino acids long. The CDR3 here is CASSPWTGGYEQYF.

The chain uses TRBV11-2 and TRBJ2-2; TCRdb proposes TRBD2, but this gene call is untestable without DNA. The CDR3 length is 19 residues. Germline V lookup: CDR1 SGHAT, CDR2 FQNNGV. CDR3 region: CASSFDRLAGVRHTGELFF. The full variable domain, its missing parts supplied by reference TRBV11-2 and TRBJ2-2, is EAGVAQSPRYKIIEKRQSVAFWCNPISGHATLYWYQQILGQGPKLLIQFQNNGVVDDSQLPKDRFSAERLKGVDSTLKIQPAKLEDSAVYLCASSFDRLAGVRHTGELFFGEGSRLTVL.

This chain connects TRBV7-9 to TRBJ2-4. Germline V gives CDR1 SEHNR, CDR2 FQNEAQ (reference sequence). CDR3 length: 13 amino acids. CDR3: CASSRPSLDIQYF.

The rearrangement joins TRBV19 to TRBJ2-1; TCRdb selects TRBD1, and the lack of DNA leaves this call unchecked. Per the germline V gene, CDR1 is LNHDA and CDR2 is SQIVND (reference sequence). This CDR3 has 13 amino acids. The CDR3 sequence: CASSIGPVDEQFF.

The J gene is TRBJ1-3, the V gene TRBV12-3 or TRBV12-4. The CDR3 runs 16 residues. The CDR3 protein is CASSLATAVVGNTIYF.